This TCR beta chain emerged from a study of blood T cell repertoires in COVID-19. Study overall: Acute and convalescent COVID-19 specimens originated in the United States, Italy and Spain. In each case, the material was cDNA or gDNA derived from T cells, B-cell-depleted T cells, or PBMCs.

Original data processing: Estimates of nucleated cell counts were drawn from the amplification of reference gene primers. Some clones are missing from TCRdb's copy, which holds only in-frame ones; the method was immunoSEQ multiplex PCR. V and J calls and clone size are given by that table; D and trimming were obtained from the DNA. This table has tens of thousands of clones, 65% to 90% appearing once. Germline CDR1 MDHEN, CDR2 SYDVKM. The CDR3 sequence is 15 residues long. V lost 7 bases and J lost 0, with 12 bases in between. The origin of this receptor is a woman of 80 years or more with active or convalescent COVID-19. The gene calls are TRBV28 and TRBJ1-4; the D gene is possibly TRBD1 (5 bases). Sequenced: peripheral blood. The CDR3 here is CASTLGGATNEKLFF. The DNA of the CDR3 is TGTGCCAGCACCTTAGGAGGGGCAACTAATGAAAAACTGTTTTTT. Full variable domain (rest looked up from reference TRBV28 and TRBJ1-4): DVKVTQSSRYLVKRTGEKVFLECVQDMDHENMFWYRQDPGLGLRLIYFSYDVKMKEKGDIPEGYSVSREKKERFSLILESASTNQTSMYLCASTLGGATNEKLFFGSGTQLSVL.